The 21 T cell receptor beta chains given below trace back to one sample, sequenced in a study of blood T cell repertoires in COVID-19. Some clones are missing from TCRdb's copy, which holds only in-frame ones; the method was immunoSEQ multiplex PCR. The table records approximately 300,000 clones, over 75% of them present only once. The material sequenced was PBMCs or T cells enriched from blood (not recorded which). Receptors were obtained from a woman in her late teens or twenties who had recovered from COVID-19.

This clone was seen just once. CDR3 region: CASSLTLNTEAFF. CDR3 sequence (DNA): TGTGCCAGTAGTCTCACTTTGAACACTGAAGCTTTCTTT. The chain carries TRBV19 and TRBJ1-1; D not certain. The CDR3 has 13 residues. CDR1 is LNHDA and CDR2 is SQIVND in the germline V gene (reference sequence). Trimming cost V 5 bases and J 0 bases, with 7 bases left between them.

The J gene is TRBJ1-1, the V gene TRBV7-3; the D gene is possibly TRBD1 (5 bases). CDR3 length equals 13 residues. The V end lost 5 bases, the J end lost 4 bases, and 11 bases lay between the germline ends. Germline V CDR1 and CDR2: SGHTA, FQGTGA. The CDR3 loop reads CASSQAGGTEAFF. CDR3 nucleotide sequence: TGTGCCAGCAGCCAGGCGGGGGGCACTGAAGCTTTCTTT.

The chain employs TRBV5-1 and TRBJ2-2; possibly TRBD1 for D (6 bases). Per the germline V gene, CDR1 is SGHRS and CDR2 is YFSETQ. The V end was cut by 2 bases, the J end by 2 bases, with 10 bases between. The CDR3 contains 15 residues. The CDR3 DNA is TGCGCCAGCAGCTTCCAGGGGCTAAACACCGGGGAGCTGTTTTTT. This codes for CASSFQGLNTGELFF. The whole variable domain, filled in from reference TRBV5-1 and TRBJ2-2, reads KAGVTQTPRYLIKTRGQQVTLSCSPISGHRSVSWYQQTPGQGLQFLFEYFSETQRNKGNFPGRFSGRQFSNSRSEMNVSTLELGDSALYLCASSFQGLNTGELFFGEGSRLTVL.

This sequence joins TRBV7-9 and TRBJ2-5, with D perhaps matching TRBD2 (5 bases). This CDR3 has 15 residues. The V gene's germline CDR1 is SEHNR and CDR2 FQNEAQ (reference sequence). Trimming left V 5 bases short and J 1 base short, with 14 bases between. DNA of the CDR3: TGTGCCAGCAGCCCTCCCCTCGGGGTCCAAGAGACCCAGTACTTC. Its translation is CASSPPLGVQETQYF.

This sequence joins TRBV27 and TRBJ2-4, with D maybe TRBD1 (6 bases). V lost 5 bases to trimming and J lost 6 bases, with 23 bases between them. Germline CDR1 is MNHEY and CDR2 is SMNVEV (reference sequence). The CDR3 loop spans 17 amino acids. CDR3 in amino acids: CASSPLGAESRTNIQYF. In DNA form, the CDR3 reads TGTGCCAGCAGTCCCCTGGGGGCAGAGTCTCGTACAAACATTCAGTACTTC.

The rearrangement uses TRBV19 and TRBJ2-1, with 12 bases matching TRBD2. The CDR3 extends over 13 amino acids. Per the germline V gene, CDR1 is LNHDA and CDR2 is SQIVND (reference sequence). V lost 5 bases to trimming and J lost 13 bases; unmatched junction nucleotides: 6. The CDR3 reads CASSPLGLAGQFF. CDR3 coding DNA: TGTGCCAGTAGTCCCTTAGGACTAGCGGGACAGTTCTTC.

This rearrangement joins TRBV18 to TRBJ1-1; unclear D gene. The CDR3 is 14 residues long. From germline, CDR1 is KGHSH and CDR2 LQKENI. With 6 bases removed from V and 1 base from J, the gap between germline ends came to 12 bases. CDR3 DNA sequence: TGTGCCAGCTCGGAGGTGGACCAGAACACTGAAGCTTTCTTT. It is translated as CASSEVDQNTEAFF.

The rearrangement links TRBV29-1 to TRBJ2-2, with D possibly being TRBD2 (6 bases). The CDR3 loop spans 12 amino acids. CDR1 SQVTM and CDR2 ANQGSEA come from the germline V gene. The ends were cut back, 3 bases at V and 7 bases at J, with 9 bases in the middle. CDR3 DNA: TGCAGCGTTGATAGGGGAGGCGGGGAGCTGTTTTTT. This sequence encodes CSVDRGGGELFF.

This clone was counted a single time. The chain is built from TRBV11-2 and TRBJ2-6; tentative D call: TRBD2 (5 bases). Germline CDR1 and CDR2: SGHAT and FQNNGV. The CDR3 totals 17 residues. The V end lost 5 bases, the J end lost 4 bases, and 18 bases lay between the germline ends. For the CDR3, the DNA is TGTGCCAGCAGCCCCCGAGGGCCGAGGCGGGGGGCCAACGTCCTGACTTTC. It codes for CASSPRGPRRGANVLTF. Looking up the rest from reference TRBV11-2 and TRBJ2-6 gives the full variable domain: EAGVAQSPRYKIIEKRQSVAFWCNPISGHATLYWYQQILGQGPKLLIQFQNNGVVDDSQLPKDRFSAERLKGVDSTLKIQPAKLEDSAVYLCASSPRGPRRGANVLTFGAGSRLTVL.

The chain uses TRBV14 and TRBJ2-7, with 11 bases aligning to TRBD2. J gave up 5 bases and V 0 bases, and 15 bases lay outside the gene matches. The CDR3 has 19 amino acids. Germline V gene data show CDR1 as SGHDN and CDR2 as FVKESK. The CDR3 region is CASSQEGAQGLAVHDEQYF. The CDR3 DNA sequence: TGTGCCAGCAGCCAAGAGGGGGCGCAGGGACTAGCGGTGCACGACGAGCAGTACTTC.

J is TRBJ1-2 and V is TRBV7-9; possibly TRBD1 for D (5 bases). The CDR3 covers 14 residues. V was cut by 2 bases and J by 5 bases, with 12 bases left in between. Germline assignment: CDR1 SEHNR and CDR2 FQNEAQ (reference sequence). The CDR3 DNA follows: TGTGCCAGCAGCTTACCCGACAGTTGGTATGGCTACACCTTC. Residues: CASSLPDSWYGYTF.

DNA for the CDR3: TGTGCCAGCAGCCCTCAGGATGCCTTTGGCTACACCTTC. This codes for CASSPQDAFGYTF. This chain connects TRBV5-4 to TRBJ1-2; no reliable D call. Trimming removed 4 bases from V and 7 bases from J, with 14 bases in between. The CDR3 spans 13 residues. The germline CDR1 and CDR2 sequences are SGHNT and YYREEE (reference sequence).

This rearrangement joins TRBV11-2 to TRBJ2-3, with 9 bases identical to TRBD2. In germline, CDR1 is SGHAT, CDR2 FQNNGV. J gave up 6 bases and V 1 base, and 5 bases lay outside the gene matches. The CDR3 consists of 15 residues. CDR3 protein: CASSLGGRAGDTQYF. Written as DNA, the CDR3 is TGTGCCAGCAGCTTAGGCGGGAGGGCCGGGGATACGCAGTATTTT.

J is TRBJ1-1 and V is TRBV4-2; 7 bases line up with TRBD1. The CDR3 is 14 amino acids. Germline V gene data show CDR1 as LGHNA and CDR2 as YNFKEQ. After removal of 1 base from V and 5 bases from J, the junction contained 4 bases not matched to a gene. CDR3 sequence: CASSQADRATEAFF. The DNA of the CDR3 is TGTGCCAGCAGCCAAGCAGACAGGGCGACTGAAGCTTTCTTT.

The chain uses TRBV18 and TRBJ2-6, with D possibly being TRBD2 (5 bases). The CDR3 runs 18 residues. Germline V gene data show CDR1 as KGHSH and CDR2 as LQKENI. Trimming pared 4 bases from V and 2 bases from J, leaving 18 bases between. This CDR3 is CASSQNPVAEAGANVLTF. CDR3 DNA: TGTGCCAGCTCACAAAATCCCGTCGCGGAGGCTGGGGCCAACGTCCTGACTTTC.

The V gene is TRBV19, the J gene TRBJ1-5; D is unclear. The germline V gene encodes CDR1 LNHDA and CDR2 SQIVND (reference sequence). This CDR3 region has 13 residues. Trimming left V 6 bases short and J 6 bases short, with 12 bases between. CDR3 sequence (DNA): TGTGCCAGTAGCCTCTCTGGGAGTCAGCCCCAGCATTTT. This translates into CASSLSGSQPQHF.

This clone was picked up a small number of times. The chain joins TRBV13 to TRBJ2-2; 8 bases align to TRBD2. Germline trimming cut 10 bases from V and 5 bases from J; bases unmatched to any gene: 6. The germline V gene has CDR1 PRHDT and CDR2 FYEKMQ (reference sequence). CDR3 length: 13 amino acids. CDR3 sequence: CATGLANTGELFF. The CDR3 region has the DNA TGTGCCACCGGACTAGCCAATACCGGGGAGCTGTTTTTT.

CDR3 sequence reads: CASSSSRDRGAYEQYF. CDR3 bases: TGTGCCAGCAGCTCAAGCCGGGACAGGGGAGCCTACGAGCAGTACTTC. The chain is built from TRBV7-9 and TRBJ2-7; TRBD1 matches at 10 bases. The CDR3 is 16 residues long. Trimming took 4 bases from V and 2 from J; bases not matched to a gene: 8. Looked up from germline, CDR1 is SEHNR and CDR2 is FQNEAQ (reference sequence).

This chain joins TRBV6-5 and TRBJ1-3, with D perhaps matching TRBD1 (6 bases). This CDR3 is 15 amino acids long. V lost 8 bases and J 2 bases, leaving 16 bases between the germline ends. Germline V gene lookup returns CDR1 MNHEY and CDR2 SVGAGI. CDR3 DNA: TGTGCCAGCCGCACCGGTAGGGGGACTGGAAACACCATATATTTT. It codes for CASRTGRGTGNTIYF.

V usage is TRBV19 and J usage is TRBJ1-5; D not resolved. Germline V lookup: CDR1 LNHDA, CDR2 SQIVND (reference sequence). The V end lost 7 bases, the J end lost 7 bases, and 20 bases lay between the germline ends. The CDR3 consists of 15 residues. CDR3 in DNA: TGTGCCAGTAAACCCCTGGGCCGAATAATGCAGCCCCAGCATTTT. Translated: CASKPLGRIMQPQHF. The full variable domain, completed using reference TRBV19 and TRBJ1-5, is DGGITQSPKYLFRKEGQNVTLSCEQNLNHDAMYWYRQDPGQGLRLIYYSQIVNDFQKGDIAEGYSVSREKKESFPLTVTSAQKNPTAFYLCASKPLGRIMQPQHFGDGTRLSIL.

This clone was counted a single time. J is TRBJ2-5 and V is TRBV2, with D tentatively TRBD1 (6 bases). Germline CDR1 reads SNHLY; CDR2 reads FYNNEI. V was clipped by 7 bases and J by 3 bases, with 15 bases between them. This CDR3 has 14 residues. CDR3 nucleotide sequence: TGTGCCAGCACGTTACGGACAGCCGAAGAGACCCAGTACTTC. Protein product: CASTLRTAEETQYF.